These 17 T cell receptor beta chains came from one sample sequenced in a study of shared clonotypes between healthy human individuals. Profiling relied on immunoSEQ multiplex PCR, and the TCRdb table lists in-frame clones only, not all of them. Of 1,500,000 or so clones listed, approximately 98.5% are singletons. The sequenced sample consisted of naive CD4+ T cells sorted from blood. This sample's subset: CD45RA+ positively selected. These receptor sequences come from a man aged 25 to 45 in good health.

The J gene is TRBJ2-2, the V gene TRBV11-2, with 12 nucleotides matching TRBD2. Germline V lookup: CDR1 SGHAT, CDR2 FQNNGV. Trimming at V came to 0 bases and at J to 7 bases, leaving 12 bases not matched to a gene. The CDR3 has 19 amino acids. The CDR3 sequence is CASSLDLRTSGRRSGELFF. In DNA form, the CDR3 reads TGTGCCAGCAGCTTAGATCTTCGCACTAGCGGGAGGCGGAGCGGGGAGCTGTTTTTT.

About this clone: The same CDR3 can be traced to other DNA sequences in this sample. The V and J genes are TRBV11-2 and TRBJ2-1; TRBD2 might be the D (5 bases). This CDR3 is 13 amino acids long. V lost 5 bases to trimming and J lost 1 base, with 6 bases between them. Germline values: CDR1 SGHAT, CDR2 FQNNGV. The CDR3 region is CASSGGSYNEQFF. CDR3 nucleotide sequence: TGTGCCAGCAGCGGAGGATCCTACAATGAGCAGTTCTTC.

This chain connects TRBV28 to TRBJ2-7, with a weak D call TRBD2 (5 bases). Germline-derived CDR1 and CDR2 are MDHEN and SYDVKM. The CDR3 runs 14 residues. Trimming took off 10 bases at V and 3 bases at J, with 19 bases between the two ends. DNA of the CDR3: TGTGCCACCCAGAGCCCGAGGGTTGTCTACGAGCAGTACTTC. It specifies CATQSPRVVYEQYF.

The V and J genes are TRBV5-1 and TRBJ1-1; D call uncertain. This CDR3 has 15 amino acids. The germline V gene has CDR1 SGHRS and CDR2 YFSETQ. V lost 0 bases, J lost 4 bases, and 13 bases lay in between. Here the CDR3 DNA reads TGCGCCAGCAGCTTGGTTACGGGAGGAGGCACTGAAGCTTTCTTT. This translates into CASSLVTGGGTEAFF.

The chain has TRBV5-4 and TRBJ1-3, with D possibly being TRBD1 (6 bases). The V and J ends lost 3 bases and 0 bases respectively, with 10 bases between them. Germline loops: CDR1 SGHNT, CDR2 YYREEE (reference sequence). The CDR3 length is 15 residues. The CDR3 region has the DNA TGTGCCAGCAGCTCCGACAGGAGCTCTGGAAACACCATATATTTT. It codes for CASSSDRSSGNTIYF.

The J gene is TRBJ2-1, the V gene TRBV5-8, with 7 nucleotides matching TRBD1. Unmatched junction bases numbered 1, after V lost 1 base and J lost 0 bases. Germline V gene data show CDR1 as SGHTS and CDR2 as YDEGEE. This CDR3 has 15 amino acids. Here the CDR3 reads CASSLRDSSYNEQFF. DNA for the CDR3: TGTGCCAGCAGCTTGAGGGACAGCTCCTACAATGAGCAGTTCTTC.

The V and J genes are TRBV5-1 and TRBJ2-7; a weak D match, TRBD1 (6 bases). Germline V CDR1 and CDR2: SGHRS, YFSETQ. The CDR3 length is 12 residues. Trimming removed 4 bases from V and 6 bases from J, with 11 bases in between. The DNA of the CDR3 is TGCGCCAGCAGCGCCTTAGGGGGCGAGCAGTACTTC. Encoded protein: CASSALGGEQYF.

On this clone itself: The sample has other DNA sequences that encode this CDR3 too. The chain carries TRBV25-1 and TRBJ2-7; no clear D. The CDR3 loop spans 13 amino acids. The germline gives CDR1 MGHDK, CDR2 SYGVNS. Trimming left V 3 bases short and J 1 base short, with 7 bases between. CDR3 nucleotides: TGTGCCAGCAGTGAGGCAGGATCCTACGAGCAGTACTTC. Protein product: CASSEAGSYEQYF.

The chain carries TRBV7-3 and TRBJ2-7; D remains unclear. Germline V gene data show CDR1 as SGHTA and CDR2 as FQGTGA. V lost 5 bases to trimming and J lost 5 bases, with 13 bases between them. The CDR3 has 13 amino acids. CDR3 loop: CASSLDHYHEQYF. CDR3 nucleotides: TGTGCCAGCAGCCTCGACCACTACCACGAGCAGTACTTC.

The chain joins TRBV27 to TRBJ1-2; TRBD1 matches at 7 bases. This CDR3 comprises 13 residues. Per the germline V gene, CDR1 is MNHEY and CDR2 is SMNVEV (reference sequence). V shed 5 bases, J shed 3 bases, and the junction held 3 bases outside the gene matches. The CDR3 is CASSTGQDYGYTF. The CDR3 nucleotides are TGTGCCAGCAGTACTGGACAGGACTATGGCTACACCTTC.

The CDR3 nucleotides are TGTGCCAGCAGCCCTACAGGGGACTACGAGCAGTACTTC. Translation gives CASSPTGDYEQYF. The rearrangement uses TRBV7-3 and TRBJ2-7; 7 nucleotides match TRBD1. The CDR3 has 13 amino acids. The V gene end was trimmed by 5 bases and the J gene end by 3 bases; junction bases not matched to a gene: 4. The germline V gene has CDR1 SGHTA and CDR2 FQGTGA.

The chain combines TRBV18 with TRBJ2-6; the D is unclear. The germline CDR1 and CDR2 sequences are KGHSH and LQKENI. This CDR3 is built from 15 residues. V was clipped by 5 bases and J by 5 bases, with 13 bases between them. Here the CDR3 reads CASSALQSRANVLTF. DNA of the CDR3: TGTGCCAGCTCAGCTTTACAAAGTCGGGCCAACGTCCTGACTTTC. The full variable domain, completed using reference TRBV18 and TRBJ2-6, is NAGVMQNPRHLVRRRGQEARLRCSPMKGHSHVYWYRQLPEEGLKFMVYLQKENIIDESGMPKERFSAEFPKEGPSILRIQQVVRGDSAAYFCASSALQSRANVLTFGAGSRLTVL.

This chain uses TRBV6-6 with TRBJ1-4, with D perhaps matching TRBD1 (6 bases). The CDR3 is made up of 16 amino acids. V was cut by 2 bases and J by 8 bases, with 18 bases left in between. CDR1 is MNHNY, CDR2 SVGAGI, per germline (reference sequence). CDR3 sequence reads: CASSYLAGVGKEKLFF. CDR3 in DNA: TGTGCCAGCAGTTACCTAGCAGGGGTTGGAAAGGAAAAACTGTTTTTT.

This rearrangement joins TRBV28 to TRBJ1-5, with 7 nucleotides matching TRBD1. The CDR3 is made up of 15 amino acids. The V gene's germline CDR1 is MDHEN and CDR2 SYDVKM. V dropped 5 bases and J dropped 3; count of bases not matched to a gene: 7. CDR3 bases: TGTGCCAGCAGTCCGCGGGACAGTTCCAATCAGCCCCAGCATTTT. This sequence encodes CASSPRDSSNQPQHF.

The V and J genes are TRBV5-1 and TRBJ2-5, with D perhaps matching TRBD1 (5 bases). The CDR3 has 16 amino acids. Per the germline V gene, CDR1 is SGHRS and CDR2 is YFSETQ. Trimming removed 7 bases at V and 5 bases at J, with 24 bases between. The CDR3 coding sequence is TGCGCCAGCGACCTCCGCGGCAGGGTAACGGTGGAGACCCAGTACTTC. It codes for CASDLRGRVTVETQYF.

The chain has TRBV30 and TRBJ1-1; D is perhaps TRBD1 (5 bases). Germline lookup yields CDR1 GTSNPN and CDR2 SVGIG (reference sequence). The CDR3 is 11 amino acids. Trimming took 0 bases from V and 10 from J, leaving 9 bases between them. CDR3 amino acids: CAWSVPGGAFF. The DNA of the CDR3 is TGTGCCTGGAGTGTACCCGGGGGAGCTTTCTTT.

The chain combines TRBV4-1 with TRBJ2-1, with 7 bases that match TRBD1. The CDR3 sequence is 17 residues long. Germline loops: CDR1 MGHRA, CDR2 YSYEKL. The V segment lost 0 bases and the J segment 3 bases; nucleotides outside the gene matches: 8. The CDR3 region is CASSQDILGGSYNEQFF. The DNA of the CDR3 is TGCGCCAGCAGCCAAGATATACTAGGGGGCAGCTACAATGAGCAGTTCTTC.